The clone carrying this TCR beta chain has only one observation. The sample is drawn from a study of T cell changes during pregnancy in multiple sclerosis. The CDR3 is made up of 14 amino acids. Trimming shortened V by 5 bases and J by 4 bases, and 12 bases separated the two germline ends. Germline lookup yields CDR1 LNHDA and CDR2 SQIVND (reference sequence). TCRdb keeps only in-frame clones here, not all; method: immunoSEQ multiplex PCR. The table records tens of thousands of clones, 93% of them present only once. This sample comprised peripheral blood, obtained in the second trimester of pregnancy. The sequence was obtained from a female donor in good health, enrolled as a control in a pregnancy study. The rearrangement joins TRBV19 to TRBJ2-1, with a weak D call TRBD1 (6 bases). The CDR3 sequence is CASSHRVSYNEQFF. Written as DNA, the CDR3 is TGTGCCAGTAGTCACAGGGTTAGTTACAATGAGCAGTTCTTC.